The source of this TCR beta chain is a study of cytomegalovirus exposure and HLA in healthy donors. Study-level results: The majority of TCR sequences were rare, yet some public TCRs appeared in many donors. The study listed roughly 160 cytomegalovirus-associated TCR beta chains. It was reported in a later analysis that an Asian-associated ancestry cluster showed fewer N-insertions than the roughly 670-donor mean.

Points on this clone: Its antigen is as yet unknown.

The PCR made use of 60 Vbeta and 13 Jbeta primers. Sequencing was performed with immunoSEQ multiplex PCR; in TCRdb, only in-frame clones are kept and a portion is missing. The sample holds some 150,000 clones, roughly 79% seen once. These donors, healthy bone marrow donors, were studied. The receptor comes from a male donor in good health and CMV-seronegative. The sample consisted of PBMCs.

CDR3 DNA sequence: TGCGCCAGCAGCCAAGTCGGGCAGGGGGGACGAGATACGCAGTATTTT. Amino acids: CASSQVGQGGRDTQYF. The chain is built from TRBV4-1 and TRBJ2-3, with a weak D call TRBD1 (7 bases). Germline V gene lookup returns CDR1 MGHRA and CDR2 YSYEKL. The CDR3 totals 16 residues. Deletions cut 1 base from V and 5 bases from J, with 16 bases between.